This T cell receptor beta chain came from a study of blood T cell repertoires in COVID-19 (dated by TCRdb to between 2020 and 2021). About the full investigation: The collaborator samples originated in the United States, Italy and Spain and spanned the acute and convalescent phases of COVID-19. Sample metadata almost always included a de-identified subject ID, COVID-19 status, age in years and sex. The samples were drawn from two sources: the first 160 participants of the ongoing ImmuneRACE study, and fewer than 1,500 subjects contributed by 6 global collaborators. The repertoires were made available in a free public database intended to serve as a resource for research on the immune response to SARS-CoV-2. The dataset comprised deeply sampled blood TCRbeta repertoires from subjects exposed to, actively infected with, or recovered from COVID-19. The material from the prospective study consisted of cDNA or gDNA derived from T cells, B-cell-depleted T cells, or PBMCs. Where HLA class I and class II types were available, the types were taken from metadata supplied by the sample provider, not from assay-based typing.

The immunoSEQ Assay, a bias-controlled multiplex PCR, was used to amplify TCRbeta CDR3 regions from genomic DNA. The authors' pipeline ran thus. The number of nucleated cells in each sample was estimated from the amplification of reference gene primers within the assay. Sequence reads were collapsed and filtered to measure the absolute abundance of every unique TCRbeta CDR3 rearrangement. Productive Simpson clonality was computed per sample as the square root of Simpson's diversity index over productive rearrangements. TCRdb provides this immuneACCESS table in a form limited to in-frame rearrangements. Some clones are lacking; in checked studies, under half of them reflect an unresolved V gene, and why the rest are absent is not known. V, J and clone size reflect that table, while D and trimming were determined from the DNA. For this sample there are about 270,000 clones; roughly 84% appear just once. The top ten constitute roughly 1.5% of the sample.

CDR1 and CDR2 are read off the germline V gene as MGHRA and YSYEKL. From the cysteine through the phenylalanine, the CDR3 covers 15 amino acids. Kept here is only the CDR3 DNA, which spans 45 bases and is read in frame from base 1. The V end loses 1 base and the J end loses 8 bases, and a stretch of 14 bases separates them. At one collaborating source in Seattle, patients were enrolled during active infection and were followed longitudinally through the course of disease. Each collaborating institution followed its own protocols to collect whole blood in K2EDTA tubes. For TCRbeta analysis, collaborator samples were shipped as frozen whole blood, as isolated PBMCs, or as DNA extracted from either sample type. Overall study results and their limits: How much clinical and demographic metadata was included differed by source and by participant, and the metadata was provided uncurated.

Concerning this clone itself: Its specific antigen is unknown. No base quality information exists; no much larger clone differs at one position.

The chain is assembled from TRBV4-1 and TRBJ1-4; TRBD1 is a weak D gene call, 5 bases matching. The sequenced material came from peripheral blood. This sequence was found in a human donor with COVID-19, enrolled during active disease. The donor label of this sample is uncertain. The DNA reads as follows: TGCGCCAGCAGCCAAGCCCCCAGGGCAGAAGAAAAACTGTTTTTT. This sequence encodes CASSQAPRAEEKLFF.